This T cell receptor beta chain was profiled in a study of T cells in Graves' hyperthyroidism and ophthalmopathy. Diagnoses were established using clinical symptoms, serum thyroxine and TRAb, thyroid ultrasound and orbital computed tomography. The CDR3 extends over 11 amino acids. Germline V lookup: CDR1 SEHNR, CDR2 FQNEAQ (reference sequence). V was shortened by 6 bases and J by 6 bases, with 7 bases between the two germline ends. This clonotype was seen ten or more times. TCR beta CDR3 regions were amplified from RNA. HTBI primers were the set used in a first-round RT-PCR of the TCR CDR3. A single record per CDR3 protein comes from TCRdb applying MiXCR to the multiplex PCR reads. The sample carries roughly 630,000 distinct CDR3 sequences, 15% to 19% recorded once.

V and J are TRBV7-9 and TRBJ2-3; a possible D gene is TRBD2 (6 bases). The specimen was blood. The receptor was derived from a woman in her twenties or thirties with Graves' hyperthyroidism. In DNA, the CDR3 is TGTGCCAGCAGTCGGGGGGATACGCAGTATTTT. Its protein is CASSRGDTQYF.